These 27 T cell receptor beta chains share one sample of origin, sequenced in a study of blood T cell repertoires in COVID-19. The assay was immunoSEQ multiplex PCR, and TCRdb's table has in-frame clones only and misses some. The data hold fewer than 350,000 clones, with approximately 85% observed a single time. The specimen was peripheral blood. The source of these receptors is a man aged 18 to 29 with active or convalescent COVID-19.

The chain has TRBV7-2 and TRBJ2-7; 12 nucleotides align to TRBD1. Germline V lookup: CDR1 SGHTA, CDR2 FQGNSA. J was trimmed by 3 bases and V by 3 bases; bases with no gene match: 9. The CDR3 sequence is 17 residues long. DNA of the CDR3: TGTGCCAGCAGCTTCTCCGGGACAGGGGGCCCGGTCTACGAGCAGTACTTC. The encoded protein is CASSFSGTGGPVYEQYF.

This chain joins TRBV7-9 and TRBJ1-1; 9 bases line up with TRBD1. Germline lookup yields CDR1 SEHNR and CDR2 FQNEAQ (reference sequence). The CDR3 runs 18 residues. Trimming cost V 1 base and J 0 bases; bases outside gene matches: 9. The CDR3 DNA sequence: TGTGCCAGCAGCTTAGTTAAACAGGGGGCCGGGTTGAACACTGAAGCTTTCTTT. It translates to CASSLVKQGAGLNTEAFF.

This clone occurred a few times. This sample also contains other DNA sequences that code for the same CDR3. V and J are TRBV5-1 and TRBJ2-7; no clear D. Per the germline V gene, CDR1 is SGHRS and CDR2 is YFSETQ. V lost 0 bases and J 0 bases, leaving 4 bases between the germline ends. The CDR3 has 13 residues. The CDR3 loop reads CASSLAGSYEQYF. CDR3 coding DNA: TGCGCCAGCAGCTTGGCGGGCTCCTACGAGCAGTACTTC.

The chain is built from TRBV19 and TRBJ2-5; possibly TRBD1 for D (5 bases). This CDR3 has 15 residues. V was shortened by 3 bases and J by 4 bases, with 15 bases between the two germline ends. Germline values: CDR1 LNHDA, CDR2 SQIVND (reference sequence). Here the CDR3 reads CASSIPQGPRETQYF. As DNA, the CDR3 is TGTGCCAGTAGTATCCCGCAGGGCCCCAGAGAGACCCAGTACTTC.

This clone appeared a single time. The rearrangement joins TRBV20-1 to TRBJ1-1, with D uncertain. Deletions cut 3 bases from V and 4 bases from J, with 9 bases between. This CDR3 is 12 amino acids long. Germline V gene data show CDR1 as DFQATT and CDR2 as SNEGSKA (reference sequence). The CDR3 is CSASWGGTEAFF. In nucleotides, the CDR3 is TGCAGTGCTAGTTGGGGAGGCACTGAAGCTTTCTTT.

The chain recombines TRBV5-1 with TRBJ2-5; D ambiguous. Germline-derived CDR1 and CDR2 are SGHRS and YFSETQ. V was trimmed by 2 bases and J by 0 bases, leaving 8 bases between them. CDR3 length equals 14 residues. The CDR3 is CASSLTVNQETQYF. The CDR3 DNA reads TGCGCCAGCAGCTTAACAGTAAACCAAGAGACCCAGTACTTC.

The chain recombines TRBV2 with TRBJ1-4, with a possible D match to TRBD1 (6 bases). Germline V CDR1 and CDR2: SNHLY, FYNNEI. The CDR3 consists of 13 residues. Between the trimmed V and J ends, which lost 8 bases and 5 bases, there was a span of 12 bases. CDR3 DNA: TGTGCCAGCCCGGACAGCTTCAATGAAAAACTGTTTTTT. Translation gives CASPDSFNEKLFF.

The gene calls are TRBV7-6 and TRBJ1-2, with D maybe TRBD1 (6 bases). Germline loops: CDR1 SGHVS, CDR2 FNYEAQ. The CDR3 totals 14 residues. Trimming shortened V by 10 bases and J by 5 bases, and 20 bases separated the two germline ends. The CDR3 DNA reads TGTGCCACCGCCCCCAGGGGCCCACAGTATGGCTACACCTTC. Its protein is CATAPRGPQYGYTF.

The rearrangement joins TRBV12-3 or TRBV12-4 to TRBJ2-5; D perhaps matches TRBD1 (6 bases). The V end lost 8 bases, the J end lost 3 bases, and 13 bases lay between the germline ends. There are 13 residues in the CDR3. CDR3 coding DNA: TGTGCCAGCGTCCGGGACACAGAAGAGACCCAGTACTTC. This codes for CASVRDTEETQYF.

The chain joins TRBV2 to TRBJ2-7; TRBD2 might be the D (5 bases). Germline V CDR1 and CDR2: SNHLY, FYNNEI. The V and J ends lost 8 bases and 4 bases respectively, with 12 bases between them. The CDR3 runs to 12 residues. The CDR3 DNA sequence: TGTGCCAGCTCCCGGGATTCTTACGAGCAGTACTTC. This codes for CASSRDSYEQYF.

CDR3 loop: CASSTSRDRVRKTDTQYF. CDR3 in DNA: TGCGCCAGCAGCACGTCCCGGGACAGGGTTCGAAAAACAGATACGCAGTATTTT. The rearrangement links TRBV5-1 to TRBJ2-3; 9 positions agree with TRBD1. Germline CDR1 reads SGHRS; CDR2 reads YFSETQ. After removal of 4 bases from V and 3 bases from J, the junction contained 15 bases not matched to a gene. This CDR3 has 18 amino acids.

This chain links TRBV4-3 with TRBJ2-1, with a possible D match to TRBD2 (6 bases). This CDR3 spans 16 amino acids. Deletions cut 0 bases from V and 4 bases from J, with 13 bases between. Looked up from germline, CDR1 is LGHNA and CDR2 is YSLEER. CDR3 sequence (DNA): TGCGCCAGCAGCCAAGATTTCGGGGGTCTATACAATGAGCAGTTCTTC. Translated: CASSQDFGGLYNEQFF.

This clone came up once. CDR3 in amino acids: CASSLVQYSNQPQHF. The CDR3 coding sequence is TGTGCCAGCAGCTTAGTCCAGTATAGCAATCAGCCCCAGCATTTT. The chain has TRBV7-2 and TRBJ1-5; unclear D gene. Trimming removed 1 base at V and 0 bases at J, with 7 bases between. Germline V lookup: CDR1 SGHTA, CDR2 FQGNSA. The CDR3 consists of 15 residues.

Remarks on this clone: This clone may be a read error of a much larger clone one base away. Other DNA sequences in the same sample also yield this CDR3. This CDR3 is CASETGFGNTIYF. CDR3 nucleotides: TGTGCCAGTGAAACAGGATTTGGAAACACCATATATTTT. The chain uses TRBV7-9 and TRBJ1-3, with a weak D call TRBD1 (5 bases). CDR1 is SEHNR and CDR2 is FQNEAQ in the germline V gene (reference sequence). V was pared by 9 bases and J by 3 bases, with 12 bases between. CDR3 length: 13 amino acids.

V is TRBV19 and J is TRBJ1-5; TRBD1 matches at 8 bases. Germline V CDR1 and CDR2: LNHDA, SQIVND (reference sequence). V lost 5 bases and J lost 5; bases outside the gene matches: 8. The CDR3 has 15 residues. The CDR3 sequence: CASSPQDRVDQPQHF. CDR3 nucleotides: TGTGCCAGTAGTCCCCAGGACAGGGTAGATCAGCCCCAGCATTTT.

The DNA of the CDR3 is TGTGCCAGCAGCCAGGATCTATTGGGACTCAGAAACACTGAAGCTTTCTTT. It specifies CASSQDLLGLRNTEAFF. V is TRBV4-2 and J is TRBJ1-1; weak D call: TRBD1 (5 bases). From germline, CDR1 is LGHNA and CDR2 YNFKEQ. V lost 3 bases and J 2 bases, leaving 19 bases between the germline ends. The CDR3 extends over 17 amino acids.

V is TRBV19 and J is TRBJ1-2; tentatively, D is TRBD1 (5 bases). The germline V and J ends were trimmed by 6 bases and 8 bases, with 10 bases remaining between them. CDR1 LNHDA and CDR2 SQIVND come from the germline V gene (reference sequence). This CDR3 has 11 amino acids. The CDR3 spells CASRSGPGYTF. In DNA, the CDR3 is TGTGCCAGTAGATCAGGGCCGGGCTACACCTTC. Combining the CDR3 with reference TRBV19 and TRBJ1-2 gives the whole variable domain DGGITQSPKYLFRKEGQNVTLSCEQNLNHDAMYWYRQDPGQGLRLIYYSQIVNDFQKGDIAEGYSVSREKKESFPLTVTSAQKNPTAFYLCASRSGPGYTFGSGTRLTVV.

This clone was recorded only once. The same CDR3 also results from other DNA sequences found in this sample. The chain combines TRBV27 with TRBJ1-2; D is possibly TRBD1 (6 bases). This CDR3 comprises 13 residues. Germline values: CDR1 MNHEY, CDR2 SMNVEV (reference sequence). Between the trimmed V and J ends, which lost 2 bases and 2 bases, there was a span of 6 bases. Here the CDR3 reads CASSLGQNYGYTF. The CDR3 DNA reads TGTGCCAGCAGTTTAGGACAGAACTATGGCTACACCTTC.

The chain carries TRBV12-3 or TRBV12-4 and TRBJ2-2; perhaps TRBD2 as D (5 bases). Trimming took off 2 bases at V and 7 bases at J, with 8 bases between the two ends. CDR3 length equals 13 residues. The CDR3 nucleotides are TGTGCCAGCAGTTTACGGGGTGGCGGGGAGCTGTTTTTT. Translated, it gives CASSLRGGGELFF.

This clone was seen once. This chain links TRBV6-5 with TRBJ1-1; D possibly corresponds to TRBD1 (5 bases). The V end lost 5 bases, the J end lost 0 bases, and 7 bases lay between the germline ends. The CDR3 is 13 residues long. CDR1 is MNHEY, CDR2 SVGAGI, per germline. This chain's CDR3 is CASSPRVNTEAFF. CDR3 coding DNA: TGTGCCAGCAGTCCCAGGGTGAACACTGAAGCTTTCTTT.

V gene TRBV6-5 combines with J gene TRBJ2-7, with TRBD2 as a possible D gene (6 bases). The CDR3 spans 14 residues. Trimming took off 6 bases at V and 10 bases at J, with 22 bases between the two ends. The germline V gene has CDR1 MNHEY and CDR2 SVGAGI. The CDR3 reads CASRGGRPYSVQYF. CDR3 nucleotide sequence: TGTGCCAGCAGGGGGGGAAGGCCCTACTCGGTACAGTACTTC.

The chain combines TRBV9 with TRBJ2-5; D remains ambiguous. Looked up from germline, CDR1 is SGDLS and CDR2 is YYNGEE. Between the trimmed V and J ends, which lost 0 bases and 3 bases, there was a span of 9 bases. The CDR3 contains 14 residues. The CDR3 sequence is CASSVGGLKETQYF. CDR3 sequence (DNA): TGTGCCAGCAGCGTAGGTGGGCTTAAAGAGACCCAGTACTTC.

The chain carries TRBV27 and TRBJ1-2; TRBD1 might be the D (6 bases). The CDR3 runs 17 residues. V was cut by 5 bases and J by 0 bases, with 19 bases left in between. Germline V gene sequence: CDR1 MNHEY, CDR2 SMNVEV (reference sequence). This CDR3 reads CASSVTGSLGANYGYTF. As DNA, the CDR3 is TGTGCCAGCAGTGTGACAGGCTCCCTAGGGGCTAACTATGGCTACACCTTC.

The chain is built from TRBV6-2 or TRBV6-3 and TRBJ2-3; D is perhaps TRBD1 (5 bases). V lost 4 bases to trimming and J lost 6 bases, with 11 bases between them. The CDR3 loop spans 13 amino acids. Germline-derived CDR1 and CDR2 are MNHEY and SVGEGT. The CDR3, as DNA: TGTGCCAGCAGTTTGGATTACAGGGATACGCAGTATTTT. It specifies CASSLDYRDTQYF.

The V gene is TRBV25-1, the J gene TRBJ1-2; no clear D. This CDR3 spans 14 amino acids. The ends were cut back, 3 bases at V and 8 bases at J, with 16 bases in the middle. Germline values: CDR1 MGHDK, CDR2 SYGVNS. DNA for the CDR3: TGTGCCAGCAGTGATGCGGGAGTGAATGGCGGCTACACCTTC. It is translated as CASSDAGVNGGYTF.

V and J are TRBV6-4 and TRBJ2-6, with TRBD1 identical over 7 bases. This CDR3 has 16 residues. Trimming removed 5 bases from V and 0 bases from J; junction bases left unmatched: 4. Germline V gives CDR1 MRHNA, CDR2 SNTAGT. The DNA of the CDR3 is TGTGCCAGCAGTCTCGGGGACAGCTCTGGGGCCAACGTCCTGACTTTC. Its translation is CASSLGDSSGANVLTF.

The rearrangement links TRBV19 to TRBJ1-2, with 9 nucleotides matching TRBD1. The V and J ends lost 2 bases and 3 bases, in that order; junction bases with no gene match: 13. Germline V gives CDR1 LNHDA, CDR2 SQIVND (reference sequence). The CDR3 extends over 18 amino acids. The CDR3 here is CASSIRSDRGATYYGYTF. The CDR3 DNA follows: TGTGCCAGTAGTATACGGTCGGACAGGGGTGCCACCTACTATGGCTACACCTTC.